What follows are 24 T cell receptor beta chains derived from one specimen sequenced in a study of blood T cell repertoires in COVID-19. The table came from immunoSEQ multiplex PCR; TCRdb's copy has only in-frame clones and leaves some out. The sample has approximately 330,000 clones, about 87% seen once; the top ten hold around 8.9%. Sequenced input: peripheral blood. The receptor set was obtained from a man younger than 40 with COVID-19, enrolled during active disease.

This clone was detected a few times. CDR3 bases: TGTGCCAGTAGTATGAGTAGGCAGGAGGTTGCCTACTATGGCTACACCTTC. This gives the protein CASSMSRQEVAYYGYTF. The gene calls are TRBV19 and TRBJ1-2; no clear D. Germline V gene sequence: CDR1 LNHDA, CDR2 SQIVND (reference sequence). CDR3 size: 17 residues. Between the trimmed V and J ends, which lost 3 bases and 3 bases, there was a span of 20 bases.

The chain joins TRBV7-2 to TRBJ1-2, with 8 bases lining up with TRBD1. The germline V gene encodes CDR1 SGHTA and CDR2 FQGNSA. J gave up 4 bases and V 5 bases, and 6 bases lay outside the gene matches. The CDR3 covers 14 residues. The CDR3 here is CASSPTQGVYGYTF. DNA for the CDR3: TGTGCCAGCAGCCCGACACAGGGGGTCTATGGCTACACCTTC.

This clone was counted only a few times. The chain carries TRBV27 and TRBJ2-1; 9 nucleotides agree with TRBD2. Germline assignment: CDR1 MNHEY and CDR2 SMNVEV (reference sequence). Trimming cost V 6 bases and J 15 bases; bases outside gene matches: 9. There are 12 residues in the CDR3. The CDR3 coding sequence is TGTGCCAGCAGGGCCTATCCGGGACTAGCGTTCTTC. Translated, it gives CASRAYPGLAFF.

The chain combines TRBV5-6 with TRBJ1-1; D gene uncertain. CDR1 is SGHDT, CDR2 YYEEEE, per germline. Trimming cost V 4 bases and J 1 base, with 14 bases left between them. The CDR3 totals 15 residues. This CDR3 is CASSIRTVPNTEAFF. The CDR3 DNA follows: TGTGCCAGCAGCATCCGGACTGTCCCGAACACTGAAGCTTTCTTT.

V is TRBV23-1 and J is TRBJ2-7, with D maybe TRBD2 (7 bases). TRBV23-1 falls under the ORF class, with uncertain function. Trimming took 4 bases from V and 7 from J, leaving 23 bases between them. The CDR3 is made up of 16 amino acids. CDR3 sequence: CASSPASKGGLFEQYF. CDR3 nucleotides: TGCGCCAGCAGTCCCGCCTCCAAGGGGGGGCTTTTTGAGCAGTACTTC.

As for this clone: No conserved phenylalanine or tryptophan is present at the end of the CDR3, so a read error is the likely explanation. It is unclear where the CDR3 begins or ends on the DNA, so no DNA is shown, and the CDR3 is as TCRdb lists it. The chain recombines TRBV3-1 (or the pseudogene TRBV3-2) with TRBJ1-2; the listed D gene, TRBD1, was not tested against the DNA. The CDR3 region is 11 residues in length, termini included. The V gene's germline CDR1 is LGHDT and CDR2 YNNKEL (reference sequence). The CDR3: CASSYLTVLSI.

V usage is TRBV3-1 (or the pseudogene TRBV3-2) and J usage is TRBJ2-2, with 9 bases aligning to TRBD2. Germline assignment: CDR1 LGHDT and CDR2 YNNKEL (reference sequence). The J segment lost 7 bases and the V segment lost 3 bases, leaving 9 bases of the junction unmatched. CDR3 length: 16 amino acids. The CDR3 is CASSHLAGGLIGELFF. The CDR3 region has the DNA TGTGCCAGCAGCCATCTCGCGGGGGGGTTGATCGGGGAGCTGTTTTTT.

The chain is built from TRBV10-3 and TRBJ1-2, with TRBD1 as a possible D gene (6 bases). V was shortened by 5 bases and J by 6 bases, with 13 bases between the two germline ends. The CDR3 sequence is 13 residues long. The germline V gene encodes CDR1 ENHRY and CDR2 SYGVKD. Here the CDR3 DNA reads TGTGCCATCAGTTATGGACAGAACGATGGCTACACCTTC. It encodes CAISYGQNDGYTF.

In its sample, this clone was seen a few times. The chain uses TRBV19 and TRBJ1-2; TRBD1 might be the D (5 bases). This CDR3 spans 12 amino acids. The V gene's germline CDR1 is LNHDA and CDR2 SQIVND (reference sequence). V was trimmed by 3 bases and J by 6 bases, leaving 8 bases between them. CDR3 amino acids: CASSIRGDGYTF. CDR3 sequence (DNA): TGTGCCAGTAGTATCCGGGGGGATGGCTACACCTTC.

This chain joins TRBV7-9 and TRBJ2-1, with D possibly being TRBD1 (5 bases). The CDR3 consists of 18 residues. V was pared by 5 bases and J by 0 bases, with 20 bases between. Germline values: CDR1 SEHNR, CDR2 FQNEAQ (reference sequence). The CDR3 DNA sequence: TGTGCCAGCAGCCCATCGACAGTTGTAGTAAGCTCCTACAATGAGCAGTTCTTC. This codes for CASSPSTVVVSSYNEQFF.

V is TRBV27 and J is TRBJ1-2; D is uncertain. The CDR3 runs to 13 residues. V lost 5 bases, J lost 7 bases, and 14 bases lay in between. CDR1 is MNHEY and CDR2 is SMNVEV in the germline V gene (reference sequence). The CDR3 DNA sequence: TGTGCCAGCAGTCCCCGGGAGGGTGGTGGCTACACCTTC. This encodes CASSPREGGGYTF.

The chain carries TRBV6-5 and TRBJ1-1, with D hard to call. The V and J ends lost 6 bases and 8 bases respectively, with 19 bases between them. CDR1 is MNHEY and CDR2 is SVGAGI in the germline V gene. This CDR3 has 14 residues. The CDR3 loop reads CASSLPFSPGEAFF. DNA of the CDR3: TGTGCCAGCAGCCTACCCTTTTCCCCGGGGGAAGCTTTCTTT.

This rearrangement joins TRBV28 to TRBJ2-5; 10 bases line up with TRBD2. The CDR3 spans 14 residues. Per the germline V gene, CDR1 is MDHEN and CDR2 is SYDVKM. The J segment lost 3 bases and the V segment lost 6 bases, leaving 4 bases of the junction unmatched. The CDR3 nucleotides read TGTGCCAGCAGCAATCTAGCGGGAGAAGAGACCCAGTACTTC. Protein: CASSNLAGEETQYF.

This clone was counted only a few times. The genes are TRBV28 and TRBJ2-1; 7 nucleotides align to TRBD1. V gave up 3 bases and J gave up 8 bases; unmatched junction bases: 7. The germline gives CDR1 MDHEN, CDR2 SYDVKM. The CDR3 has 14 amino acids. CDR3 DNA sequence: TGTGCCAGCAGTTTCGACAGGGTGGTGTATGAGCAGTTCTTC. It is translated as CASSFDRVVYEQFF.

This chain connects TRBV15 to TRBJ1-4; no clear D. CDR1 is LNHNV, CDR2 YYDKDF, per germline (reference sequence). Trimming cost V 1 base and J 5 bases, with 11 bases left between them. This CDR3 has 15 residues. The CDR3 protein is CATSRAGSQNEKLFF. The CDR3 DNA reads as TGTGCCACCAGCAGAGCGGGGTCGCAGAATGAAAAACTGTTTTTT.

The chain carries TRBV11-2 and TRBJ2-1; TRBD2 is a possible D gene (5 bases). The CDR3 has 15 residues. The V gene's germline CDR1 is SGHAT and CDR2 FQNNGV. V gave up 2 bases and J gave up 3 bases, with 11 bases separating them. CDR3: CASSLILAVYNEQFF. The CDR3 DNA is TGTGCCAGCAGCTTAATCCTAGCAGTCTACAATGAGCAGTTCTTC.

The gene calls are TRBV5-1 and TRBJ2-2, with a tentative D call TRBD2 (5 bases). The CDR3 length is 15 residues. V lost 2 bases to trimming and J lost 6 bases, with 14 bases between them. Germline CDR1 and CDR2: SGHRS and YFSETQ. As DNA, the CDR3 is TGCGCCAGCAGCTTAAGCGAGGGTTGGGCCGGGGAGCTGTTTTTT. Residues: CASSLSEGWAGELFF.

The CDR3 spells CASSPPSGQGRGRNEQFF. Here the CDR3 DNA reads TGTGCCAGCAGCCCCCCATCTGGGCAGGGGCGGGGGCGGAATGAGCAGTTCTTC. The chain has TRBV5-6 and TRBJ2-1, with D possibly being TRBD2 (7 bases). The CDR3 runs 18 residues. Trimming took 4 bases from V and 7 from J, leaving 27 bases between them. Germline assignment: CDR1 SGHDT and CDR2 YYEEEE.

This clone was picked up one time. The chain joins TRBV6-4 to TRBJ2-2; perhaps TRBD2 as D (6 bases). Trimming left V 1 base short and J 4 bases short, with 10 bases between. The germline V gene encodes CDR1 MRHNA and CDR2 SNTAGT. CDR3 length equals 15 residues. The CDR3 nucleotides read TGTGCCAGCAGTGACTGGCAGGGAGGCACCGGGGAGCTGTTTTTT. Translating it yields CASSDWQGGTGELFF.

This sequence joins TRBV28 and TRBJ2-7, with TRBD1 matching 10 bases. V lost 7 bases, J lost 2 bases, and 8 bases stayed unmatched. From germline, CDR1 is MDHEN and CDR2 SYDVKM. The CDR3 length is 15 residues. The CDR3 nucleotides are TGTGCCAGCACCATCCCGACAGGGGGCGCCTACGAGCAGTACTTC. Translation gives CASTIPTGGAYEQYF.

V gene TRBV2 combines with J gene TRBJ2-1, with TRBD2 identical over 14 bases. This CDR3 region has 15 residues. Germline V lookup: CDR1 SNHLY, CDR2 FYNNEI. V lost 5 bases, J lost 12 bases, and 9 bases stayed unmatched. The CDR3 reads CASSTRIGTSGGQFF. The CDR3 nucleotides are TGTGCCAGCAGTACCAGGATAGGGACTAGCGGGGGGCAGTTCTTC.

The rearrangement links TRBV20-1 to TRBJ2-7; maybe TRBD1 (6 bases). In germline, CDR1 is DFQATT, CDR2 SNEGSKA (reference sequence). V lost 5 bases, J lost 3 bases, and 8 bases lay in between. This CDR3 has 11 amino acids. Here the CDR3 reads CSAGGHYEQYF. Here the CDR3 DNA reads TGCAGTGCTGGGGGCCACTACGAGCAGTACTTC.

This clone appeared a single time. This rearrangement joins TRBV24-1 to TRBJ2-3; D is undetermined. Deletions cut 0 bases from V and 1 base from J, with 13 bases between. Germline V gives CDR1 KGHDR, CDR2 SFDVKD. The CDR3 is made up of 17 amino acids. The CDR3 DNA reads as TGTGCCACCAGTGATTTGCTCCCGGCGGAACGCACAGATACGCAGTATTTT. It yields the protein CATSDLLPAERTDTQYF.

The sample holds one count of this clone. The chain couples TRBV5-1 to TRBJ2-5; D is possibly TRBD2 (7 bases). The ends were cut back, 0 bases at V and 5 bases at J, with 14 bases in the middle. The CDR3 has 15 residues. In germline, CDR1 is SGHRS, CDR2 YFSETQ. The CDR3 sequence: CASSLAVGGPETQYF. The CDR3, as DNA: TGCGCCAGCAGCTTGGCCGTGGGGGGGCCCGAGACCCAGTACTTC.